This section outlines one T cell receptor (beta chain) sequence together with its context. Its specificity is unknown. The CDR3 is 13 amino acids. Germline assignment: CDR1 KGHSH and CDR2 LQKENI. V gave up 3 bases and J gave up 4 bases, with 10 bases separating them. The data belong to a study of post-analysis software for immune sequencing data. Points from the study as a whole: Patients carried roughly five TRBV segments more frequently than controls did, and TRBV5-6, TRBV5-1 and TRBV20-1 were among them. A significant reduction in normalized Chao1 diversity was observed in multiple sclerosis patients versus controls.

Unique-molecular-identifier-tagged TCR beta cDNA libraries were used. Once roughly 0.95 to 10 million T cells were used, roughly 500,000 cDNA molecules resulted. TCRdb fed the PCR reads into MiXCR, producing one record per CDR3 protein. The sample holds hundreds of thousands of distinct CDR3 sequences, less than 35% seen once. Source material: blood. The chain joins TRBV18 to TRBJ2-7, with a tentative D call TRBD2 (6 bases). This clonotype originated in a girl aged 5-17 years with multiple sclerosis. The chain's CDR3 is CASSPREQYEQYF. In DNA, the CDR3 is TGTGCCAGCTCACCCCGGGAGCAATACGAGCAGTACTTC.